A single sample gave rise to the 19 T cell receptor beta chains below, sequenced in a study of blood T cell repertoires in COVID-19. Repertoires were generated with immunoSEQ multiplex PCR, while TCRdb's copy carries only in-frame clones and drops some. The sample contains 190,000 or so clones, 80% to 90% of which appear only once. The sample was PBMCs or T cells enriched from blood (not recorded which). Receptor source: a man aged 18 to 35 with acute COVID-19.

The rearrangement joins TRBV19 to TRBJ1-5; unclear D gene. Per the germline V gene, CDR1 is LNHDA and CDR2 is SQIVND (reference sequence). The ends were cut back, 2 bases at V and 3 bases at J, with 5 bases in the middle. The CDR3 contains 13 residues. DNA for the CDR3: TGTGCCAGTAGTATATCCAACAATCAGCCCCAGCATTTT. It codes for CASSISNNQPQHF.

This chain connects TRBV4-1 to TRBJ1-5, with 9 nucleotides matching TRBD1. The V gene end was trimmed by 8 bases and the J gene end by 1 base; junction bases not matched to a gene: 6. The CDR3 runs 15 residues. Germline V gene data show CDR1 as MGHRA and CDR2 as YSYEKL. CDR3 protein: CASADRGVSNQPQHF. DNA of the CDR3: TGCGCCAGCGCAGACAGGGGGGTAAGCAATCAGCCCCAGCATTTT.

The chain links TRBV6-6 to TRBJ2-3; 8 bases line up with TRBD1. CDR1 is MNHNY and CDR2 is SVGAGI in the germline V gene (reference sequence). The CDR3 totals 15 residues. The V and J ends lost 4 bases and 0 bases, in that order; junction bases with no gene match: 3. In nucleotides, the CDR3 is TGTGCCAGCAGTTCCTCAGGGGGCAGCACAGATACGCAGTATTTT. This codes for CASSSSGGSTDTQYF.

This chain connects TRBV9 to TRBJ2-7; D may be TRBD1 (6 bases). With 3 bases removed from V and 2 bases from J, the gap between germline ends came to 12 bases. The CDR3 totals 14 residues. The germline gives CDR1 SGDLS, CDR2 YYNGEE. For the CDR3, the DNA is TGTGCCAGCAGCGAAGGGGACACTCCCTACGAGCAGTACTTC. Protein sequence: CASSEGDTPYEQYF.

V gene TRBV28 combines with J gene TRBJ2-7; the match to TRBD1 covers 8 bases. The CDR3 spans 15 residues. With V trimmed by 3 bases and J by 3 bases, 7 bases remained unmatched. Germline V gives CDR1 MDHEN, CDR2 SYDVKM. The CDR3 spells CASSFTGGDFYEQYF. CDR3 nucleotide sequence: TGTGCCAGCAGTTTTACAGGGGGAGACTTCTACGAGCAGTACTTC. Full variable domain (remainder filled in from reference TRBV28 and TRBJ2-7): DVKVTQSSRYLVKRTGEKVFLECVQDMDHENMFWYRQDPGLGLRLIYFSYDVKMKEKGDIPEGYSVSREKKERFSLILESASTNQTSMYLCASSFTGGDFYEQYFGPGTRLTVT.

This chain joins TRBV18 and TRBJ2-5; possibly TRBD2 for D (6 bases). V lost 5 bases and J 3 bases, leaving 16 bases between the germline ends. The V gene's germline CDR1 is KGHSH and CDR2 LQKENI. The CDR3 sequence is 15 residues long. CDR3 DNA sequence: TGTGCCAGCTCAGTTCGGGGTTGGAGGGAAGAGACCCAGTACTTC. This codes for CASSVRGWREETQYF.

The genes are TRBV19 and TRBJ2-7; TRBD2 matches 7 bases. The trim removed 8 bases at V and 0 bases at J, leaving 7 bases unmatched. The germline V gene has CDR1 LNHDA and CDR2 SQIVND (reference sequence). The CDR3 is 14 residues long. This CDR3 is CASSSSGSSYEQYF. The DNA for the CDR3 is TGTGCCAGTTCTTCTAGCGGCAGCTCCTACGAGCAGTACTTC. The whole variable domain, remainder taken from reference TRBV19 and TRBJ2-7, is DGGITQSPKYLFRKEGQNVTLSCEQNLNHDAMYWYRQDPGQGLRLIYYSQIVNDFQKGDIAEGYSVSREKKESFPLTVTSAQKNPTAFYLCASSSSGSSYEQYFGPGTRLTVT.

This chain uses TRBV4-3 with TRBJ2-7; 8 bases align to TRBD2. V dropped 9 bases and J dropped 6; count of bases not matched to a gene: 10. This CDR3 spans 13 amino acids. Germline V gene lookup returns CDR1 LGHNA and CDR2 YSLEER. CDR3 nucleotide sequence: TGCGCCAGGGACGGGACTAGGGTTGCCGAGCAGTACTTC. Protein: CARDGTRVAEQYF.

This clone was counted once. The chain recombines TRBV6-5 with TRBJ1-2; no clear D. Looked up from germline, CDR1 is MNHEY and CDR2 is SVGAGI. The CDR3 contains 11 residues. The V and J ends lost 0 bases and 11 bases respectively, with 7 bases between them. The CDR3 reads CASSYSGLYTF. The CDR3, as DNA: TGTGCCAGCAGTTACTCTGGGCTTTACACCTTC.

In its sample, this clone was seen once. The chain has TRBV10-2 and TRBJ2-5; 7 bases are a match to TRBD2. Trimming cost V 6 bases and J 2 bases; bases outside gene matches: 12. This CDR3 has 16 amino acids. Germline V gene lookup returns CDR1 WSHSY and CDR2 SAAADI. This CDR3 is CASRALAAIAQETQYF. The CDR3 region has the DNA TGCGCCAGCAGGGCTCTAGCGGCAATCGCACAAGAGACCCAGTACTTC.

V is TRBV27 and J is TRBJ2-1; maybe TRBD2 (6 bases). CDR3 length equals 13 residues. Germline V gene data show CDR1 as MNHEY and CDR2 as SMNVEV (reference sequence). V was clipped by 6 bases and J by 2 bases, with 8 bases between them. CDR3 residues: CASSGGTYNEQFF. CDR3 in DNA: TGTGCCAGCAGCGGCGGGACCTACAATGAGCAGTTCTTC.

Only a few counts were recorded for this clone. J is TRBJ2-1 and V is TRBV7-9; TRBD2 agrees at 8 bases. This CDR3 contains 16 residues. V trimming: 4 bases; J trimming: 4 bases; junction bases outside the gene matches: 9. From germline, CDR1 is SEHNR and CDR2 FQNEAQ (reference sequence). CDR3 sequence: CASSSPAGVDYNEQFF. CDR3 DNA: TGTGCCAGCAGCTCCCCAGCGGGAGTAGATTACAATGAGCAGTTCTTC.

This chain links TRBV30 with TRBJ2-2; D is possibly TRBD1 (5 bases). The CDR3 spans 15 residues. Looked up from germline, CDR1 is GTSNPN and CDR2 is SVGIG (reference sequence). The ends were cut back, 0 bases at V and 3 bases at J, with 11 bases in the middle. The CDR3 DNA is TGTGCCTGGAGTGTAAGGGGAAGTGACACCGGGGAGCTGTTTTTT. Its protein product is CAWSVRGSDTGELFF.

The chain couples TRBV19 to TRBJ1-1, with a tentative D call TRBD1 (6 bases). The CDR3 length is 11 residues. Trimming stripped 8 bases from V and 4 bases from J, with 8 bases between. Germline V gene data show CDR1 as LNHDA and CDR2 as SQIVND (reference sequence). The DNA for the CDR3 is TGTGCCAGTGCACAGGGCACTGAAGCTTTCTTT. Residues: CASAQGTEAFF.

The rearrangement uses TRBV25-1 and TRBJ1-1; perhaps TRBD1 as D (5 bases). This CDR3 is 11 amino acids long. Trimming took off 8 bases at V and 4 bases at J, with 8 bases between the two ends. Germline-derived CDR1 and CDR2 are MGHDK and SYGVNS. The DNA of the CDR3 is TGTGCCAGCTCAGGGCCCACTGAAGCTTTCTTT. Translation: CASSGPTEAFF. The variable domain in full, completed from reference TRBV25-1 and TRBJ1-1, reads EADIYQTPRYLVIGTGKKITLECSQTMGHDKMYWYQQDPGMELHLIHYSYGVNSTEKGDLSSESTVSRIRTEHFPLTLESARPSHTSQYLCASSGPTEAFFGQGTRLTVV.

The V call is TRBV6-5, the J call TRBJ2-1; D call uncertain. Trimming took off 6 bases at V and 6 bases at J, with 12 bases between the two ends. Germline CDR1 and CDR2: MNHEY and SVGAGI. This CDR3 spans 13 amino acids. The CDR3 sequence: CASSDEARNEQFF. Written as DNA, the CDR3 is TGTGCCAGCAGCGACGAGGCTCGCAATGAGCAGTTCTTC.

The V call is TRBV15, the J call TRBJ1-5; no clear D. Germline V CDR1 and CDR2: LNHNV, YYDKDF (reference sequence). The V gene lost 1 base and the J gene lost 6 bases, with 13 bases spanning the gap. CDR3 length: 15 amino acids. In DNA, the CDR3 is TGTGCCACCAGCAGAGCCCGGGGTACGGTTCAGCCCCAGCATTTT. Its protein is CATSRARGTVQPQHF.

This clone appeared a few times. The V gene is TRBV19, the J gene TRBJ1-1, with 10 positions matching TRBD1. CDR1 is LNHDA and CDR2 is SQIVND in the germline V gene (reference sequence). The J segment lost 3 bases and the V segment lost 6 bases, leaving 10 bases of the junction unmatched. The CDR3 is 16 residues long. Written as DNA, the CDR3 is TGTGCCAGTAGATCACCGGGACAGGGGTATGACACTGAAGCTTTCTTT. This gives the protein CASRSPGQGYDTEAFF.

The rearrangement links TRBV11-3 to TRBJ2-2; D not certain. The length of the CDR3 is 13 residues. With 6 bases removed from V and 4 bases from J, the gap between germline ends came to 9 bases. CDR1 is SGHNT, CDR2 YENEEA, per germline. The CDR3 protein is CASSLTGTGELFF. In DNA form, the CDR3 reads TGTGCCAGCAGTTTGACGGGCACCGGGGAGCTGTTTTTT.